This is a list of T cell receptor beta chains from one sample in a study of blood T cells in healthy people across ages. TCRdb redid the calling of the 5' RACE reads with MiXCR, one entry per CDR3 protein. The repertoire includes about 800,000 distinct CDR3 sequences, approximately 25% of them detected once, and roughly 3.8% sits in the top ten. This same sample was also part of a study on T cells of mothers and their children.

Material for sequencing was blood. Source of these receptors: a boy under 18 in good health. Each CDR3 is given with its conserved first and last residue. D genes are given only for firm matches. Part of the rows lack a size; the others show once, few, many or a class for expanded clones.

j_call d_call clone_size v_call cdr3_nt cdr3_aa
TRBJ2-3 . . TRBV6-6 TGTGCTAGCAGTTACTCTTTTGGAGATACGCAGTATTTT CASSYSFGDTQYF
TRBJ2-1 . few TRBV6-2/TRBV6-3 TGTGCCAGCCGCGATTACCCGTTCAATGAGCAGTTCTTC CASRDYPFNEQFF
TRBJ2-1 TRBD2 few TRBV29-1 TGCAGCGTTGAGGGAGCGGGGCATTCCTACAATGAGCAGTTCTTC CSVEGAGHSYNEQFF
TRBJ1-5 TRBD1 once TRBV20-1 TGCAGTGCTAGTACGTTTGAGACAGGGGATGGTCAGCCCCAGCATTTT CSASTFETGDGQPQHF
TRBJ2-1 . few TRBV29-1 TGCAGCGTTACGGTTGACGGCTCTCCGGGGAATGAGCAGTTCTTC CSVTVDGSPGNEQFF
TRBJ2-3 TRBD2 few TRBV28 TGTGCCAGCAGTTTATATACTAGCGGGAGTCAGGCAGATACGCAGTATTTT CASSLYTSGSQADTQYF
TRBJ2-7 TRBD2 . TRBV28 TGTGCCAGCAGCCAAACCGGGACTAGCGGGAAATCTCCCCTGATGCTATCCTACGAGCAGTACTTC CASSQTGTSGKSPLMLSYEQYF
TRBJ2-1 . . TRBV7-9 TGTGCCAGCAGCCCCCCGGGGGCGAACCCCTACAATGAGCAGTTCTTC CASSPPGANPYNEQFF
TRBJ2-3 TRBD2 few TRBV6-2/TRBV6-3 TGTGCCAGCAGCCCGGTCCCGGGACTAGTGCCAGATACGCAGTATTTT CASSPVPGLVPDTQYF
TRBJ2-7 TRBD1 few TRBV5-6 TGTGCCAGCAGCCCCCGGGACAGGGATAGGGTCTGGGCCTACGAGCAGTACTTC CASSPRDRDRVWAYEQYF
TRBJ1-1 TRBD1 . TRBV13 TGTGCCAGCAGCCTCAGGACAGGGGAGGACACTGAAGCTTTCTTT CASSLRTGEDTEAFF
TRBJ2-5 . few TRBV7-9 TGTGCCAGCAGTCCAGGGGCGGACCTGAAAGAGACCCAATACTTC CASSPGADLKETQYF
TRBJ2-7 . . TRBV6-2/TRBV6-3 TGTGCCAGCAGTTATGAAGGGGGACCCGAGCAGTACTTC CASSYEGGPEQYF
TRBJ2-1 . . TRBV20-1 TGCAGTGCTCGAAACGGGATCATCTCCTACAATGAGCAGTTCTTC CSARNGIISYNEQFF
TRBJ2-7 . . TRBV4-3 TGCGCCAGCAGCCAAGAGTGGGCTAGCCTCGAGCAGTACTTC CASSQEWASLEQYF
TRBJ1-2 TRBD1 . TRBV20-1 TGCAGTGCTAGAGTGCGGGACAGGGACTTTAACTATGGCTACACCTTC CSARVRDRDFNYGYTF
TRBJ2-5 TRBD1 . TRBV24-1 TGTGCCACCAGTGATCGCAGGACGGACAGGGGGAGAGAGACCCAGTACTTC CATSDRRTDRGRETQYF
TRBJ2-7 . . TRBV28 TGTGCCAGCAGTTTAAAGGCGTCCCCAGACGAGCAGTACTTC CASSLKASPDEQYF
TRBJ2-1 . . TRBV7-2 TGTGCCAGCAGCTTAGACATGGAGGGTACACAGTTCTTC CASSLDMEGTQFF
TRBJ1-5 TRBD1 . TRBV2 TGTGCCAGCAGTGGAGGACAGGGGATCAATCAGCCCCAGCATTTT CASSGGQGINQPQHF
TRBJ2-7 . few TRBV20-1 TGCAGTGCTAGAGATTTCGACAGTTTTTCCTACGAGCAGTACTTC CSARDFDSFSYEQYF
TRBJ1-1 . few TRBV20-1 TGCAGTGCTGGGGCACGCATGAACACTGAAGCTTTCTTT CSAGARMNTEAFF
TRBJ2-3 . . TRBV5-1 TGCGCCAGCAGAGAGGGAACTATCACAGATACGCAGTATTTT CASREGTITDTQYF
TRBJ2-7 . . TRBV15 TGTGCCACCAGCAGAGAGCGCGGAGTGGCCTACGAGCAGTACTTC CATSRERGVAYEQYF
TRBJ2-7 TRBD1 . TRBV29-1 TGCAGCGTGGACAGGGCGGACGAGCAGTACTTC CSVDRADEQYF
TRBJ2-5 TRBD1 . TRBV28 TGTGCCAGCAGTTTATATGAGGGGGCGGCTGCAGAGACCCAGTACTTC CASSLYEGAAAETQYF
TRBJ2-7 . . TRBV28 TGTGCCAGCAGCCGACTCCTACCGGGATACGAGCAGTACTTC CASSRLLPGYEQYF
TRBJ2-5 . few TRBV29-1 TGCAGCGTTGAATTTGTGGAGACCCAGTACTTC CSVEFVETQYF
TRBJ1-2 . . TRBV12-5 TGTGCTAGTGGAACCGAACTCTATGGCTACACCTTC CASGTELYGYTF
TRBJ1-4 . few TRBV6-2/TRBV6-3 TGTGCCACCGGTCGAGGGGGTAACGGAGCTAATGAAAAACTGTTTTTT CATGRGGNGANEKLFF
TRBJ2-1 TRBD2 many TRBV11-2 TGTGCCAGCAGCCTTAGCGGGGGGAGCTCCTACAATGAGCAGTTCTTC CASSLSGGSSYNEQFF
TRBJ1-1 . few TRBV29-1 TGCAGCGTTGATGGCAGGGTTAGGAACACTGAAGCTTTCTTT CSVDGRVRNTEAFF
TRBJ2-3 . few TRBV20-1 TGCAGTGCTAGCGGGTCGGTGACAGCTAGCACAGATACGCAGTATTTT CSASGSVTASTDTQYF
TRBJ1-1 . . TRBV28 TGTGCCAGCAGTTTCGGAGACAACTCCGAGGAAGCTTTCTTT CASSFGDNSEEAFF
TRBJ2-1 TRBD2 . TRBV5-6 TGTGCCAGCAGCTTGGGGGCGGGAGGGCAGAATGAGCAGTTCTTC CASSLGAGGQNEQFF
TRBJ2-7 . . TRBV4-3 TGCGCCAGCAGCCAAGCCCCTGCGGGATCCTACGAGCAGTACTTC CASSQAPAGSYEQYF
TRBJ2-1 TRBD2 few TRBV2 TGTGCCAGCAGTGAAGCTGGGACTAGCGGGGATTACAATGAGCAGTTCTTC CASSEAGTSGDYNEQFF